The TCR beta chain under discussion was sequenced for a study of T cell responses to AZD1222 COVID-19 vaccine. It was second doses at about 4 or about 12 weeks that were pooled. The J segment lost 8 bases and the V segment lost 3 bases, leaving 3 bases of the junction unmatched. This CDR3 comprises 13 residues. Germline V gene lookup returns CDR1 KGHDR and CDR2 SFDVKD. Sequencing was performed with immunoSEQ multiplex PCR; in TCRdb, only in-frame clones are kept and a portion is missing. Counted here are about 140,000 clones, about 88% occurring once; the ten biggest clones make up over 3%. Notes on the study in general: Reports say nearly half of spike-specific TCRs go after unmutated variant regions. White British people made up most donors, females outnumbered males, and clonal diversity was possibly underestimated. Among vaccine-associated CD4 TCRs, coverage spanned spike, with dominance at 160-218 and 743-854.

Regarding this clone: Its antigen remains unidentified.

The chain combines TRBV24-1 with TRBJ1-5, with TRBD1 matching over 7 bases. The receptor's source is an adult who received the AZD1222 COVID-19 vaccine. The input for sequencing was peripheral blood, taken 28 days after the second AZD1222 dose. The CDR3 sequence is CATSDRGQEPQHF. The CDR3 region has the DNA TGTGCCACCAGTGATAGGGGGCAAGAGCCCCAGCATTTT.